The 26 T cell receptor beta chains below come from one sample, sequenced in a study of T cell responses to AZD1222 COVID-19 vaccine. Clones were sequenced by immunoSEQ multiplex PCR, and TCRdb holds only the in-frame ones, with some missing. The table includes about 180,000 clones, about nine tenths detected once. The sample was peripheral blood, taken on day 0 of AZD1222 vaccination. Every receptor here comes from an adult in good health.

The chain combines TRBV29-1 with TRBJ2-7; D is perhaps TRBD1 (6 bases). The V end was cut by 5 bases, the J end by 4 bases, with 12 bases between. Per the germline V gene, CDR1 is SQVTM and CDR2 is ANQGSEA. The CDR3 sequence is 12 residues long. The chain's CDR3 is CSVLQGNYEQYF. The CDR3 DNA reads as TGCAGCGTTTTACAGGGAAATTACGAGCAGTACTTC.

DNA for the CDR3: TGTGCCAGCAGTCCAAGGACCCGGACAGATACGCAGTATTTT. Its protein is CASSPRTRTDTQYF. This sequence joins TRBV5-8 and TRBJ2-3; D is unresolved. Between the trimmed V and J ends, which lost 5 bases and 3 bases, there was a span of 13 bases. Germline CDR1 reads SGHTS; CDR2 reads YDEGEE. The CDR3 is 14 amino acids.

The rearrangement uses TRBV5-8 and TRBJ1-5, with 9 bases fitting TRBD1. V dropped 4 bases and J dropped 2; count of bases not matched to a gene: 7. Germline CDR1 and CDR2: SGHTS and YDEGEE. The CDR3 length is 16 residues. CDR3 bases: TGTGCCAGCAGCCCATGGACAGGGGTCGGCAATCAGCCCCAGCATTTT. It specifies CASSPWTGVGNQPQHF.

The chain has TRBV30 and TRBJ1-6; D call uncertain. Trimming took off 3 bases at V and 0 bases at J, with 9 bases between the two ends. CDR1 and CDR2 (germline): GTSNPN, SVGIG (reference sequence). The CDR3 contains 15 residues. CDR3 region: CAWRGGSSYNSPLHF. DNA for the CDR3: TGTGCCTGGAGGGGAGGGAGCTCCTATAATTCACCCCTCCACTTT.

The rearrangement links TRBV2 to TRBJ1-5; D call uncertain. V was trimmed by 3 bases and J by 0 bases, leaving 6 bases between them. In germline, CDR1 is SNHLY, CDR2 FYNNEI. This CDR3 is built from 14 residues. The CDR3 DNA is TGTGCCAGCAGTGACAGTCATAGCAATCAGCCCCAGCATTTT. Translating it yields CASSDSHSNQPQHF.

The chain combines TRBV9 with TRBJ1-2; 8 bases line up with TRBD1. Unmatched junction bases numbered 5, after V lost 4 bases and J lost 0 bases. The CDR3 has 15 residues. CDR1 and CDR2 from the germline V gene are SGDLS and YYNGEE. Here the CDR3 reads CASSNGQGTNYGYTF. CDR3 nucleotides: TGTGCCAGCAGCAATGGACAGGGAACTAACTATGGCTACACCTTC.

V usage is TRBV9 and J usage is TRBJ1-2; the match to TRBD1 covers 9 bases. The CDR3 has 16 residues. Germline V gene lookup returns CDR1 SGDLS and CDR2 YYNGEE. The V and J ends lost 1 base and 8 bases, in that order; junction bases with no gene match: 12. CDR3 coding DNA: TGTGCCAGCAGCGTAAACCCTACAGGGGGCGCTGGGGGCTACACCTTC. Translating gives CASSVNPTGGAGGYTF.

The chain employs TRBV5-5 and TRBJ1-2; 7 nucleotides align to TRBD1. The CDR3 is made up of 13 amino acids. Trimming cost V 2 bases and J 4 bases; bases outside gene matches: 2. CDR1 and CDR2 (germline): SGHKS, YYEKEE (reference sequence). The CDR3 sequence: CASSFRDSYGYTF. As DNA, the CDR3 is TGTGCCAGCAGCTTCCGGGACAGCTATGGCTACACCTTC.

The rearrangement joins TRBV21-1 to TRBJ2-5; the table calls TRBD2, which could not be checked here. TRBV21-1 is tagged as a pseudogene. The CDR3 has 14 amino acids. Here the CDR3 DNA reads TGTGCCAGCATTGGCCCCGGAGAGCAAGAGACCCAGTACTTC. The encoded protein is CASIGPGEQETQYF.

This chain uses TRBV30 with TRBJ1-1; D is ambiguous. CDR1 is GTSNPN and CDR2 is SVGIG in the germline V gene (reference sequence). Trimming pared 2 bases from V and 1 base from J, leaving 11 bases between. The CDR3 consists of 14 residues. The CDR3 region is CAWSLYRQNTEAFF. Written as DNA, the CDR3 is TGTGCCTGGAGTCTCTACCGACAGAACACTGAAGCTTTCTTT.

This chain links TRBV7-9 with TRBJ2-7; D possibly corresponds to TRBD2 (6 bases). The V gene lost 5 bases and the J gene lost 9 bases, with 23 bases spanning the gap. Germline CDR1 is SEHNR and CDR2 is FQNEAQ (reference sequence). This CDR3 has 15 amino acids. The CDR3 region has the DNA TGTGCCAGCAGCCCCGGGGCGGGACCGATGACGGGGCAGTACTTC. It encodes CASSPGAGPMTGQYF.

This chain connects TRBV3-1 (or the pseudogene TRBV3-2) to TRBJ2-5, with unresolved D. This CDR3 has 11 amino acids. V was shortened by 5 bases and J by 2 bases, with 3 bases between the two germline ends. Germline assignment: CDR1 LGHDT and CDR2 YNNKEL (reference sequence). In nucleotides, the CDR3 is TGTGCCAGCAGCAAACAAGAGACCCAGTACTTC. It yields the protein CASSKQETQYF.

V is TRBV7-2 and J is TRBJ2-2; 7 nucleotides agree with TRBD1. The V gene end was trimmed by 2 bases and the J gene end by 3 bases; junction bases not matched to a gene: 9. This CDR3 has 17 amino acids. Germline V gene sequence: CDR1 SGHTA, CDR2 FQGNSA. This CDR3 is CASSLPTGVVDTGELFF. As DNA, the CDR3 is TGTGCCAGCAGCTTACCAACAGGGGTTGTTGACACCGGGGAGCTGTTTTTT.

This clone appeared once. The V and J genes are TRBV15 and TRBJ1-5; D is perhaps TRBD1 (5 bases). CDR3 length: 15 amino acids. The V end was cut by 0 bases, the J end by 1 base, with 7 bases between. The V gene's germline CDR1 is LNHNV and CDR2 YYDKDF (reference sequence). The CDR3 sequence is CATSRDKGSNQPQHF. The CDR3 DNA reads as TGTGCCACCAGCAGAGATAAGGGGAGCAATCAGCCCCAGCATTTT.

The chain uses TRBV2 and TRBJ1-6; the match to TRBD1 covers 7 bases. J lost 6 bases, V lost 3 bases, and 5 bases had no gene match. CDR3 length: 15 amino acids. Germline values: CDR1 SNHLY, CDR2 FYNNEI. In DNA, the CDR3 is TGTGCCAGCAGTGACAGGGGGTTTAGTAATTCACCCCTCCACTTT. It specifies CASSDRGFSNSPLHF.

The chain combines TRBV6-2 or TRBV6-3 with TRBJ1-1; perhaps TRBD1 as D (5 bases). The CDR3 totals 15 residues. Trimming cost V 2 bases and J 5 bases, with 15 bases left between them. Germline V gene lookup returns CDR1 MNHEY and CDR2 SVGEGT. CDR3 nucleotide sequence: TGTGCCAGCAGTTACCGGACGGGGGGAGGGACTGAAGCTTTCTTT. Its translation is CASSYRTGGGTEAFF.

This clone was seen once. V and J are TRBV6-5 and TRBJ1-6, with D unresolved. The CDR3 loop spans 16 amino acids. V lost 4 bases, J lost 5 bases, and 15 bases lay in between. Per germline, CDR1 MNHEY and CDR2 SVGAGI. The CDR3 protein is CASSSLHGEHNSPLHF. Here the CDR3 DNA reads TGTGCCAGCAGTTCCCTCCACGGGGAACATAATTCACCCCTCCACTTT.

This chain uses TRBV20-1 with TRBJ2-1; no clear D. The length of the CDR3 is 15 residues. V lost 3 bases and J lost 0, with 12 bases in between. Germline CDR1 reads DFQATT; CDR2 reads SNEGSKA (reference sequence). CDR3 nucleotide sequence: TGCAGTGCTAGTCAACTACCAAGCTCCTACAATGAGCAGTTCTTC. This translates into CSASQLPSSYNEQFF.

The rearrangement uses TRBV4-2 and TRBJ1-4; TRBD1 matches 7 bases. Germline V gene lookup returns CDR1 LGHNA and CDR2 YNFKEQ. The CDR3 contains 15 residues. V lost 3 bases, J lost 4 bases, and 5 bases stayed unmatched. The CDR3: CASSHPGQINEKLFF. The CDR3 DNA sequence: TGTGCCAGCAGCCACCCGGGACAGATTAATGAAAAACTGTTTTTT.

The chain has TRBV20-1 and TRBJ1-2, with no clear D. V lost 4 bases to trimming and J lost 6 bases, with 6 bases between them. Germline CDR1 is DFQATT and CDR2 is SNEGSKA (reference sequence). The CDR3 sequence is 10 residues long. CDR3 sequence reads: CSAMRDGYTF. The CDR3 DNA is TGCAGTGCTATGCGGGATGGCTACACCTTC.

This sequence joins TRBV11-3 and TRBJ2-5, with a weak D call TRBD2 (7 bases). The CDR3 extends over 13 amino acids. The ends were cut back, 5 bases at V and 5 bases at J, with 12 bases in the middle. The germline V gene encodes CDR1 SGHNT and CDR2 YENEEA. The chain's CDR3 is CASSPQGGETQYF. In nucleotides, the CDR3 is TGTGCCAGCAGCCCACAGGGAGGGGAGACCCAGTACTTC.

The V and J genes are TRBV30 and TRBJ1-5; TRBD1 might be the D (6 bases). Germline V lookup: CDR1 GTSNPN, CDR2 SVGIG (reference sequence). The CDR3 is 14 amino acids. Trimming removed 0 bases from V and 8 bases from J, with 14 bases in between. The chain's CDR3 is CAWSVRGGQEPQHF. The DNA for the CDR3 is TGTGCCTGGAGTGTGAGGGGGGGCCAGGAGCCCCAGCATTTT.

V is TRBV4-3 and J is TRBJ1-5; 7 bases fit TRBD1. The length of the CDR3 is 20 residues. V shed 0 bases, J shed 1 base, and the junction held 15 bases outside the gene matches. CDR1 is LGHNA and CDR2 is YSLEER in the germline V gene. Written as DNA, the CDR3 is TGCGCCAGCAGCCAAGAGGGGGATCCTGACAGGGAGGAAAGCAATCAGCCCCAGCATTTT. It encodes CASSQEGDPDREESNQPQHF.

The gene calls are TRBV9 and TRBJ2-1; 14 nucleotides line up with TRBD2. Germline loops: CDR1 SGDLS, CDR2 YYNGEE. With V trimmed by 3 bases and J by 2 bases, 4 bases remained unmatched. The CDR3 spans 17 residues. CDR3 amino acids: CASSAGLAGAAYNEQFF. The CDR3 nucleotides read TGTGCCAGCAGCGCGGGACTAGCGGGGGCCGCCTACAATGAGCAGTTCTTC. Full variable domain (rest looked up from reference TRBV9 and TRBJ2-1): DSGVTQTPKHLITATGQRVTLRCSPRSGDLSVYWYQQSLDQGLQFLIQYYNGEERAKGNILERFSAQQFPDLHSELNLSSLELGDSALYFCASSAGLAGAAYNEQFFGPGTRLTVL.

This chain joins TRBV28 and TRBJ2-3, with D perhaps TRBD1 (6 bases). The V gene's germline CDR1 is MDHEN and CDR2 SYDVKM. This CDR3 contains 12 residues. V gave up 4 bases and J gave up 7 bases, with 9 bases separating them. The CDR3 is CASSWTAYTQYF. The CDR3 coding sequence is TGTGCCAGCAGTTGGACAGCATATACGCAGTATTTT. Together with reference TRBV28 and TRBJ2-3, the CDR3 gives the full variable domain: DVKVTQSSRYLVKRTGEKVFLECVQDMDHENMFWYRQDPGLGLRLIYFSYDVKMKEKGDIPEGYSVSREKKERFSLILESASTNQTSMYLCASSWTAYTQYFGPGTRLTVL.

The chain carries TRBV19 and TRBJ1-4; 9 nucleotides agree with TRBD1. Germline V CDR1 and CDR2: LNHDA, SQIVND (reference sequence). There are 15 residues in the CDR3. V gave up 5 bases and J gave up 6 bases; unmatched junction bases: 7. CDR3 in DNA: TGTGCCAGTAGTGCAACGGGACAGGGTTATGAAAAACTGTTTTTT. It translates to CASSATGQGYEKLFF.